This T cell receptor (beta chain) came from a study of T cell responses to AZD1222 COVID-19 vaccine. V shed 5 bases, J shed 6 bases, and the junction held 11 bases outside the gene matches. CDR1 and CDR2 (germline): MNHEY, SVGEGT. This CDR3 comprises 15 residues. TCRdb's table, derived via immunoSEQ multiplex PCR, lists solely in-frame clones and lacks some. The sample has 180,000 or so clones, about nine tenths seen once; the top ten hold less than 2.5%. The sample consisted of peripheral blood, taken 28 days after the second AZD1222 dose. The sequence derives from an adult who received the AZD1222 COVID-19 vaccine. This chain links TRBV6-2 or TRBV6-3 with TRBJ1-1; 8 bases are shared with TRBD1. In DNA form, the CDR3 reads TGTGCCAGCAGTAGTTTCGGACAGGGAAGGGCTGAAGCTTTCTTT. This translates into CASSSFGQGRAEAFF.